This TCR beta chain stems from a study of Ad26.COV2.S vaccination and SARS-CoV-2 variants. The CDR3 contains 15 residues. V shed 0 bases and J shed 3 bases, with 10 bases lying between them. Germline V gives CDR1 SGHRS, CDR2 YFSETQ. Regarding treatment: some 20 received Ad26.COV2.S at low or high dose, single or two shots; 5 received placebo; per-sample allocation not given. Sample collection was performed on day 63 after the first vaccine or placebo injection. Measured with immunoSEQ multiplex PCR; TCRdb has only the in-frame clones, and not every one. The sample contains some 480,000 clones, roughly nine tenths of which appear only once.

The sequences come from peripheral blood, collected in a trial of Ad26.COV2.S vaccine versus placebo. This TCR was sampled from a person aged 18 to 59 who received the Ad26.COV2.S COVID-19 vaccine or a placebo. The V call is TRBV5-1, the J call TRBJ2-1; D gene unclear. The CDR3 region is CASSLESVDYNEQFF. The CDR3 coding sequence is TGCGCCAGCAGCTTGGAGTCGGTCGACTACAATGAGCAGTTCTTC.